What follows is one T cell receptor (beta chain) and its context. This clonotype appeared many times. This clone's antigen is unknown. The input lacks base qualities; no much larger clone sits a single base away. Measured from the cysteine to the phenylalanine, the CDR3 is 16 residues long. Only the CDR3 DNA is retained, 48 bases long and in frame from the first base. V loses 7 bases of germline sequence and J loses 4 bases, and the interval between the two ends is 21 bases. The germline V gene yields MNHNS for CDR1 and SASEGT for CDR2. TCR beta CDR3 regions were amplified from RNA transcripts. A first-round RT-PCR of the TCR CDR3 used the HTBI primer set with the Qiagen OneStep RT-PCR kit. Libraries were constructed in a second round of multiplex PCR, after which size selection and purification were carried out. Paired-end sequencing of the libraries was performed with 100 bp reads on an Illumina HiSeq2000. The source study handled its data this way. SOAPnuke was used to process the raw data, throwing out any read that contained adapters or uncalled bases, had a mean Phred below 15, or lacked an exact constant-primer or identifier match. High-quality paired reads were merged with COPE v1.2.5, and unique nucleotide sequences were defined as clonotypes. MiTCR v1.1 was used to align the clonotypes against IMGT TRBV, TRBD and TRBJ reference segments. Only V-J combinations with frequency above 0.0001, covering about 99% of repertoires, were analysed. The TCS score was defined as F50 (clonal expansion) divided by E x V (chaos), with BLOSUM62-based TCRdist calculated between CDR3 peptides within each V-J. Welch's t-statistics and random forest reduced 514 V-J features to 13, which were used in a naive Bayes classifier (R e1071). TCRdb reprocessing: public reads trimmed at Q25 with fastp, clones called with MiXCR, in-frame beta chains kept. Every CDR3 protein is listed once, alongside the most common genes and DNA of its rows. These V and J calls are TCRdb output, not the study's own analysis. The sample table holds about 400,000 distinct CDR3 sequences, of which 15% to 18% were seen once. The biggest ten clones account for around 14% of the sample.

This entry belongs to a study of T cells in Graves' hyperthyroidism and ophthalmopathy (dated by TCRdb to the late 2010s). Some background on the complete study: Peripheral blood was collected at initial diagnosis, before any treatment. After sampling, hyperthyroidism patients received methimazole starting at 30 mg daily, and ophthalmopathy patients received high-dose intravenous methylprednisolone. The study also compared thyroid tissue and blood T-cell repertoires from 5 to 7 Graves' hyperthyroidism patients. For training and testing, the 80 to 100 patients in the discovery cohort were randomly divided in a 7:3 ratio. The paper reports TCR Vbeta CDR3 sequencing of approximately 140 peripheral blood samples: fewer than 50 ophthalmopathy, under 80 hyperthyroidism and approximately 17 progressor patients. TCR V-J signatures able to tell the groups apart were searched for in a discovery cohort of 90 to 100 patients, of whom more than 40 had Graves' ophthalmopathy and 57 had stable Graves' hyperthyroidism. An independent validation cohort of fewer than 20 hyperthyroidism patients and about 15 patients who later progressed to ophthalmopathy tested prospective prediction of ophthalmopathy. Points the paper makes about the study in general: A model built on a 13 V-J signature distinguished ophthalmopathy from stable hyperthyroidism, reaching 85% to 90% sensitivity and 81.08% specificity in cross-validation and 80%/75% in testing. Blood samples also contained most of the expanded thyroid clonotypes (frequency above 0.001), which suggests that blood repertoires may reflect thyroid immune responses. During validation, the model predicted progression to ophthalmopathy a median of approximately 6.5 months ahead of onset, with roughly 65% sensitivity and about 75% specificity. Sample size was not statistically predetermined, and investigators were not blinded to group allocation.

Stable Graves' hyperthyroidism was defined as the absence of progression to ophthalmopathy over 18 months of follow-up. Hyperthyroidism patients were newly diagnosed, with disease duration under 2 months, and aged 18 to 65 years. Any patient with an uncontrolled infection, another autoimmune disease, pregnancy or lactation was excluded. Diagnoses were established on the basis of clinical symptoms, serum thyroxine and TRAb, thyroid ultrasound, and orbital computed tomography. Ficoll-Paque density gradient centrifugation was used to isolate PBMCs from around 10 ml of fresh peripheral blood. Total RNA was extracted with Trizol reagent, and quality was checked on an Agilent 2100 Bioanalyzer.

The rearrangement joined TRBV6-1 to TRBJ2-3; the D gene is perhaps TRBD1 or TRBD2, as each covers 5 bases. The sequence came from a woman aged 18-29 years with Graves' hyperthyroidism. The material sequenced was blood. The CDR3 amino acid sequence is: CASITSGTSRPDTQYF. The DNA sequence is as follows: TGTGCCAGCATCACCTCTGGGACGTCACGTCCAGATACGCAGTATTTT.